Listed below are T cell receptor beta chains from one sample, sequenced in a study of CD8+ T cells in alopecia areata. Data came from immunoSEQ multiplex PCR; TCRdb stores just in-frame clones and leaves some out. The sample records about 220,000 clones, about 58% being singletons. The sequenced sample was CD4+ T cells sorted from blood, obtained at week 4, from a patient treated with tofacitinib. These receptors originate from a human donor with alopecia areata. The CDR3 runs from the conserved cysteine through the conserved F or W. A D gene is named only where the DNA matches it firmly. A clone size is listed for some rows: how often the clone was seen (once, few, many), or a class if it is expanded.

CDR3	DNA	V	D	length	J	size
CASSDSRGVRETQYF	TGTGCCAGCAGTGATTCGCGGGGGGTAAGAGAGACCCAGTACTTC	TRBV2	TRBD2	15	TRBJ2-5	.
CASSQGLANTGELFF	TGTGCCAGCAGCCAAGGGTTGGCGAACACCGGGGAGCTGTTTTTT	TRBV7-7	.	15	TRBJ2-2	once
CAWSVANTEAFF	TGTGCCTGGAGTGTAGCGAACACTGAAGCTTTCTTT	TRBV30	.	12	TRBJ1-1	once
CASSRTVTGGYTF	TGTGCCAGCAGCCGAACCGTGACAGGTGGCTACACCTTC	TRBV27	.	13	TRBJ1-2	.
CAWSVSQNIQYF	TGTGCCTGGAGTGTGAGTCAAAACATTCAGTACTTC	TRBV30	.	12	TRBJ2-4	.
CASSRDRINEQFF	TGTGCCAGCAGCCGGGACAGGATCAATGAGCAGTTCTTC	TRBV7-3	TRBD1	13	TRBJ2-1	.
CSVGEIGYTF	TGCAGCGTGGGGGAGATTGGCTACACCTTC	TRBV29-1	.	10	TRBJ1-2	.
CASSPRLGASYEQYF	TGTGCCAGCAGCCCCCGGTTGGGAGCGTCCTACGAGCAGTACTTC	TRBV9	.	15	TRBJ2-7	.
CASSLERGSEQYF	TGCGCCAGCAGCTTGGAGAGGGGATCCGAGCAGTACTTC	TRBV5-1	.	13	TRBJ2-7	.
CASTGTGGWYEQYF	TGTGCCAGCACTGGGACAGGGGGCTGGTACGAGCAGTACTTC	TRBV25-1	TRBD1	14	TRBJ2-7	.
CAWKQGGRADTQYF	TGTGCCTGGAAACAGGGGGGCCGGGCAGATACGCAGTATTTT	TRBV30	TRBD1	14	TRBJ2-3	.
CSTRGPDTQYF	TGCAGCACCAGGGGCCCAGATACGCAGTATTTT	TRBV29-1	.	11	TRBJ2-3	.
CAWSPGRVSPLHF	TGTGCCTGGAGTCCTGGGAGGGTCTCACCCCTCCACTTT	TRBV30	.	13	TRBJ1-6	.
CASSGMNYGYTF	TGTGCAAGCAGTGGGATGAACTATGGCTACACCTTC	TRBV25-1	.	12	TRBJ1-2	.
CASSSGYGRSEKLFF	TGTGCCAGCAGCTCCGGGTATGGAAGGAGTGAAAAACTGTTTTTT	TRBV7-2	.	15	TRBJ1-4	.
CASSQDEITDTQYF	TGTGCCAGCAGCCAAGACGAAATAACAGATACGCAGTATTTT	TRBV4-2	.	14	TRBJ2-3	.
CASSLELATDTQYF	TGTGCCAGCAGCTTGGAACTAGCTACAGATACGCAGTATTTT	TRBV11-2	.	14	TRBJ2-3	.
CASSWQDNEQFF	TGCGCCAGCAGCTGGCAGGACAATGAGCAGTTCTTC	TRBV5-1	.	12	TRBJ2-1	.
CSVELAPGETQYF	TGCAGCGTTGAATTGGCTCCGGGGGAGACCCAGTACTTC	TRBV29-1	.	13	TRBJ2-5	.
CASSPRTGGVETQYF	TGTGCCAGTAGTCCGCGGACTGGGGGAGTGGAGACCCAGTACTTC	TRBV19	.	15	TRBJ2-5	.
CASSVQPQHF	TGTGCCAGCAGCGTCCAGCCCCAGCATTTT	TRBV11-3	.	10	TRBJ1-5	.
CASSDGGGTDTQYF	TGTGCCAGCAGTGACGGAGGAGGCACAGATACGCAGTATTTT	TRBV6-1	.	14	TRBJ2-3	.
CSVAGHDNQPQHF	TGCAGCGTGGCGGGACACGACAATCAGCCCCAGCATTTT	TRBV29-1	.	13	TRBJ1-5	few
CAIRRDRETDTQYF	TGTGCCATCAGACGGGACAGGGAGACAGATACGCAGTATTTT	TRBV10-3	TRBD1	14	TRBJ2-3	few
CASSQDLGGQGSGYTF	TGCGCCAGCAGCCAAGATTTGGGAGGACAGGGATCCGGCTACACCTTC	TRBV4-3	TRBD1	16	TRBJ1-2	few
CSGLTRGTGELFF	TGCAGCGGATTGACTAGGGGAACCGGGGAGCTGTTTTTT	TRBV29-1	.	13	TRBJ2-2	.
CAWSVRWGYYGYTF	TGTGCCTGGAGTGTACGATGGGGGTACTATGGCTACACCTTC	TRBV30	.	14	TRBJ1-2	.
CATSRDGRFPLF	TGTGCCACCAGCAGAGATGGAAGGTTCCCCCTCTTC	TRBV15	.	12	TRBJ1-2	once
CAISESGTPTDTQYF	TGTGCCATCAGTGAGTCGGGGACTCCCACAGATACGCAGTATTTT	TRBV10-3	.	15	TRBJ2-3	.
CAISESRGQAAPLHF	TGTGCCATCAGTGAGTCCAGGGGACAAGCAGCACCCCTCCACTTT	TRBV10-3	.	15	TRBJ1-6	few
CAWSVGHGKDEQYF	TGTGCCTGGAGTGTGGGACACGGTAAAGACGAGCAGTACTTC	TRBV30	.	14	TRBJ2-7	.
CSTRPGGDTGELFF	TGCAGTACGCGACCGGGAGGAGACACCGGGGAGCTGTTTTTT	TRBV29-1	TRBD2	14	TRBJ2-2	.
CASSSGTVNTGELFF	TGCGCCAGCAGCTCAGGGACAGTGAACACCGGGGAGCTGTTTTTT	TRBV5-1	TRBD1	15	TRBJ2-2	.
CSVVVRYTDTQYF	TGCAGCGTTGTGGTGCGTTACACAGATACGCAGTATTTT	TRBV29-1	.	13	TRBJ2-3	few
CASSAAGRKEETQYF	TGCGCCAGCAGCGCAGCGGGACGAAAAGAAGAGACCCAGTACTTC	TRBV5-1	TRBD2	15	TRBJ2-5	.
CASSFGNRVSEQYF	TGTGCCAGCAGCTTCGGGAACAGGGTGTCCGAGCAGTACTTC	TRBV7-2	.	14	TRBJ2-7	.
CASSQASSYEQYF	TGCGCCAGCAGTCAGGCGTCCTCCTACGAGCAGTACTTC	TRBV10-1	.	13	TRBJ2-7	few
CASRMTSGGYNEQFF	TGTGCCAGCAGGATGACTAGCGGGGGATACAATGAGCAGTTCTTC	TRBV5-6	TRBD2	15	TRBJ2-1	few
CSAGYLNTGELFF	TGCAGCGCCGGGTACCTGAACACCGGGGAGCTGTTTTTT	TRBV29-1	.	13	TRBJ2-2	.
CASSPGYEQYF	TGTGCCAGCTCACCAGGCTACGAGCAGTACTTC	TRBV18	.	11	TRBJ2-7	.
CAWSVPGETMKQFF	TGTGCCTGGAGTGTACCTGGGGAGACAATGAAGCAGTTCTTC	TRBV30	.	14	TRBJ2-1	.
CASSLADLPYNEQFF	TGCGCCAGCAGCTTGGCGGACCTCCCCTACAATGAGCAGTTCTTC	TRBV5-1	.	15	TRBJ2-1	.
CASSESGVVEQFF	TGTGCCAGCAGTGAAAGCGGGGTGGTTGAGCAGTTCTTC	TRBV2	TRBD2	13	TRBJ2-1	.
CASSPSTDTQYF	TGTGCCAGCAGCCCTAGCACAGATACGCAGTATTTT	TRBV5-6	.	12	TRBJ2-3	.
CASSRTTGLGGGDTQYF	TGTGCCAGCAGCCGCACTACGGGGCTCGGAGGGGGAGATACGCAGTATTTT	TRBV7-9	.	17	TRBJ2-3	.
CASSPSYNEQFF	TGTGCCAGCAGTCCCTCCTACAATGAGCAGTTCTTC	TRBV9	.	12	TRBJ2-1	few
CASRGLGQSNEQFF	TGTGCCAGCAGGGGTTTAGGACAGAGCAATGAGCAGTTCTTC	TRBV6-1	.	14	TRBJ2-1	.